The 29 T cell receptor beta chains below all came from one sample that was sequenced in a study of shared clonotypes between healthy human individuals. The table came from immunoSEQ multiplex PCR; TCRdb's copy has only in-frame clones and leaves some out. The data show roughly 1,600,000 clones, 98% seen once. The sequencing input was naive CD4+ T cells sorted from blood. Noted subset: CD45RA+ positively selected. Source of these receptors: a man between 25 and 39 years old in good health.

CDR3: CASTPYGGTDTQYF. The CDR3 DNA reads as TGTGCCAGCACCCCCTATGGAGGGACAGATACGCAGTATTTT. V is TRBV27 and J is TRBJ2-3; D may be TRBD2 (6 bases). In germline, CDR1 is MNHEY, CDR2 SMNVEV (reference sequence). The CDR3 consists of 14 residues. The V end was cut by 7 bases, the J end by 3 bases, with 14 bases between.

The V call is TRBV11-2, the J call TRBJ2-2, with 8 bases aligning to TRBD2. With 5 bases clipped from V and 0 bases from J, the junction kept 11 bases outside the gene matches. The germline V gene has CDR1 SGHAT and CDR2 FQNNGV. CDR3 length: 18 residues. In DNA form, the CDR3 reads TGTGCCAGCAGCCCGGGACTAGTCTTAACCGCGAACACCGGGGAGCTGTTTTTT. Protein: CASSPGLVLTANTGELFF.

This chain connects TRBV29-1 to TRBJ1-5; 7 bases match TRBD1. This CDR3 spans 17 amino acids. CDR1 SQVTM and CDR2 ANQGSEA come from the germline V gene. V was pared by 7 bases and J by 3 bases, with 18 bases of the junction left unmatched. CDR3 residues: CSETQGRYGGVNQPQHF. CDR3 sequence (DNA): TGCAGCGAAACACAGGGGCGATACGGGGGTGTCAATCAGCCCCAGCATTTT.

The rearrangement joins TRBV5-4 to TRBJ2-5; D gene unclear. The CDR3 has 14 residues. Germline V gives CDR1 SGHNT, CDR2 YYREEE (reference sequence). With 1 base removed from V and 1 base from J, the gap between germline ends came to 8 bases. The CDR3: CASSLTELQETQYF. CDR3 coding DNA: TGTGCCAGCAGCTTGACGGAACTCCAAGAGACCCAGTACTTC.

The V call is TRBV27, the J call TRBJ2-3, with a weak D call TRBD2 (6 bases). Looked up from germline, CDR1 is MNHEY and CDR2 is SMNVEV (reference sequence). The CDR3 has 17 residues. V was shortened by 5 bases and J by 0 bases, with 18 bases between the two germline ends. CDR3 DNA: TGTGCCAGCAGTCACCAGACTGGGGGAGGAAGCACAGATACGCAGTATTTT. Amino acid sequence: CASSHQTGGGSTDTQYF.

This clone is a singleton in its sample. The rearrangement links TRBV5-1 to TRBJ2-1; possible D gene TRBD2, 6 bases. Trimming stripped 3 bases from V and 3 bases from J, with 13 bases between. CDR1 and CDR2 (germline): SGHRS, YFSETQ. This CDR3 comprises 15 residues. This chain's CDR3 is CASSSIGGDYNEQFF. In nucleotides, the CDR3 is TGCGCCAGCAGCTCGATCGGCGGGGACTACAATGAGCAGTTCTTC. The whole variable domain, filled in from reference TRBV5-1 and TRBJ2-1, reads KAGVTQTPRYLIKTRGQQVTLSCSPISGHRSVSWYQQTPGQGLQFLFEYFSETQRNKGNFPGRFSGRQFSNSRSEMNVSTLELGDSALYLCASSSIGGDYNEQFFGPGTRLTVL.

The chain has TRBV6-5 and TRBJ2-6; no definite D call. V lost 5 bases, J lost 2 bases, and 10 bases lay in between. The germline V gene encodes CDR1 MNHEY and CDR2 SVGAGI. This CDR3 has 15 residues. The CDR3 is CASSNRAAGANVLTF. The CDR3 nucleotides read TGTGCCAGCAGTAATAGGGCGGCTGGGGCCAACGTCCTGACTTTC.

This chain connects TRBV5-6 to TRBJ2-7; TRBD2 agrees at 12 bases. This CDR3 has 15 amino acids. Trimming cost V 1 base and J 5 bases; bases outside gene matches: 4. Germline loops: CDR1 SGHDT, CDR2 YYEEEE. The CDR3 sequence is CASSLRTSGTHEQYF. As DNA, the CDR3 is TGTGCCAGCAGCTTGCGGACTAGCGGGACCCACGAGCAGTACTTC. The entire variable domain, with the rest obtained from reference TRBV5-6 and TRBJ2-7, is as follows: DAGVTQSPTHLIKTRGQQVTLRCSPKSGHDTVSWYQQALGQGPQFIFQYYEEEERQRGNFPDRFSGHQFPNYSSELNVNALLLGDSALYLCASSLRTSGTHEQYFGPGTRLTVT.

This rearrangement joins TRBV30 to TRBJ1-4; D call uncertain. CDR3 size: 15 residues. Germline V gene lookup returns CDR1 GTSNPN and CDR2 SVGIG (reference sequence). V gave up 3 bases and J gave up 7 bases, with 18 bases separating them. CDR3: CAWSDLGPAAEKLFF. In DNA, the CDR3 is TGTGCCTGGAGCGATCTAGGGCCAGCTGCTGAAAAACTGTTTTTT.

The rearrangement joins TRBV15 to TRBJ1-4; unclear D gene. The germline CDR1 and CDR2 sequences are LNHNV and YYDKDF (reference sequence). CDR3 length: 13 residues. Trimming pared 1 base from V and 7 bases from J, leaving 7 bases between. DNA for the CDR3: TGTGCCACCAGCAGAGGCCTGGGTGAAAAACTGTTTTTT. The encoded protein is CATSRGLGEKLFF.

The V and J genes are TRBV7-3 and TRBJ2-7; 10 nucleotides agree with TRBD2. There are 16 residues in the CDR3. Trimming at V came to 5 bases and at J to 2 bases, leaving 9 bases not matched to a gene. Per germline, CDR1 SGHTA and CDR2 FQGTGA. The CDR3: CASSQIAGGSPYEQYF. The CDR3 nucleotides are TGTGCCAGCAGCCAAATAGCGGGAGGTTCTCCCTACGAGCAGTACTTC.

This clone occurred once. The chain links TRBV7-9 to TRBJ2-7; TRBD2 matches 12 bases. The J segment lost 3 bases and the V segment lost 1 base, leaving 7 bases of the junction unmatched. The germline V gene encodes CDR1 SEHNR and CDR2 FQNEAQ (reference sequence). The CDR3 spans 17 residues. Written as DNA, the CDR3 is TGTGCCAGCAGCTTAGAAACTAGCGGGAGGTCACGCTACGAGCAGTACTTC. Translation gives CASSLETSGRSRYEQYF.

This clone appeared once. The rearrangement joins TRBV4-3 to TRBJ2-7; 8 nucleotides agree with TRBD2. This CDR3 comprises 14 residues. CDR1 and CDR2 (germline): LGHNA, YSLEER. After removal of 4 bases from V and 3 bases from J, the junction contained 5 bases not matched to a gene. The CDR3 loop is CASSLGLELYEQYF. The CDR3 nucleotides are TGCGCCAGCAGCCTGGGACTAGAACTCTACGAGCAGTACTTC.

As concerns this clone: Other nucleotide sequences from this sample produce the same CDR3. The V call is TRBV6-5, the J call TRBJ1-2, with D maybe TRBD1 (5 bases). V was cut by 6 bases and J by 1 base, with 9 bases left in between. CDR3 length equals 13 residues. Looked up from germline, CDR1 is MNHEY and CDR2 is SVGAGI. CDR3 in DNA: TGTGCCAGCAGCCGAGACAGTAACTATGGCTACACCTTC. Translating gives CASSRDSNYGYTF.

Comments on this clone: Other DNA sequences from this sample encode an identical CDR3 as well. This rearrangement joins TRBV28 to TRBJ2-7; D is ambiguous. CDR1 is MDHEN and CDR2 is SYDVKM in the germline V gene. The CDR3 has 13 residues. V shed 2 bases and J shed 2 bases, with 7 bases lying between them. The CDR3 bases are TGTGCCAGCAGTTTAGTCAGGACCTACGAGCAGTACTTC. This codes for CASSLVRTYEQYF.

This clone appeared once. CDR3: CASSRLWGPQPQHF. DNA of the CDR3: TGTGCCAGCAGCCGTCTTTGGGGACCTCAGCCCCAGCATTTT. This chain connects TRBV28 to TRBJ1-5; tentatively, D is TRBD1 (5 bases). Trimming took 6 bases from V and 6 from J, leaving 15 bases between them. Germline V gene lookup returns CDR1 MDHEN and CDR2 SYDVKM. The CDR3 has 14 residues.

The rearrangement joins TRBV2 to TRBJ2-1, with 10 nucleotides matching TRBD1. With 4 bases clipped from V and 7 bases from J, the junction kept 4 bases outside the gene matches. Per germline, CDR1 SNHLY and CDR2 FYNNEI. This CDR3 has 14 amino acids. Here the CDR3 reads CASSVDRGVNEQFF. In DNA, the CDR3 is TGTGCCAGCAGTGTGGACAGGGGGGTAAATGAGCAGTTCTTC. Drawing the rest from reference TRBV2 and TRBJ2-1, the complete variable domain is EPEVTQTPSHQVTQMGQEVILRCVPISNHLYFYWYRQILGQKVEFLVSFYNNEISEKSEIFDDQFSVERPDGSNFTLKIRSTKLEDSAMYFCASSVDRGVNEQFFGPGTRLTVL.

J is TRBJ1-5 and V is TRBV11-2, with D unclear. V lost 1 base, J lost 6 bases, and 7 bases lay in between. The CDR3 has 13 amino acids. CDR1 and CDR2 from the germline V gene are SGHAT and FQNNGV. The CDR3 region has the DNA TGTGCCAGCAGCTTAGGACTCGCTCAGCCCCAGCATTTT. Its translation is CASSLGLAQPQHF.

The chain links TRBV5-6 to TRBJ2-7; D ambiguous. V dropped 0 bases and J dropped 4 bases, with 14 bases sitting between them. Germline CDR1 SGHDT, CDR2 YYEEEE. The CDR3 runs 15 residues. In DNA, the CDR3 is TGTGCCAGCAGCTTGGGCCCTCCAGGCCAATACGAGCAGTACTTC. It codes for CASSLGPPGQYEQYF.

This chain connects TRBV7-9 to TRBJ2-7; 11 bases map to TRBD2. Trimming cost V 0 bases and J 6 bases; bases outside gene matches: 4. Germline V gene data show CDR1 as SEHNR and CDR2 as FQNEAQ (reference sequence). This CDR3 spans 15 amino acids. CDR3: CASSLAGLAGGEQYF. In nucleotides, the CDR3 is TGTGCCAGCAGCTTAGCGGGCCTAGCGGGAGGCGAGCAGTACTTC.

The chain is built from TRBV5-1 and TRBJ2-7; D possibly corresponds to TRBD2 (8 bases). V dropped 3 bases and J dropped 0 bases, with 13 bases sitting between them. This CDR3 has 15 residues. Germline V gene sequence: CDR1 SGHRS, CDR2 YFSETQ. CDR3 in DNA: TGCGCCAGCAGCTCACAGGGGACTAGCTCCTACGAGCAGTACTTC. This encodes CASSSQGTSSYEQYF. The full variable domain, completed using reference TRBV5-1 and TRBJ2-7, is KAGVTQTPRYLIKTRGQQVTLSCSPISGHRSVSWYQQTPGQGLQFLFEYFSETQRNKGNFPGRFSGRQFSNSRSEMNVSTLELGDSALYLCASSSQGTSSYEQYFGPGTRLTVT.

The chain is built from TRBV2 and TRBJ2-2; D remains unclear. V was cut by 7 bases and J by 4 bases, with 10 bases left in between. CDR3 length: 13 amino acids. Germline CDR1 is SNHLY and CDR2 is FYNNEI. The CDR3 region has the DNA TGTGCCAGCAAGCCCCCCCCCACCGGGGAGCTGTTTTTT. Amino acid sequence: CASKPPPTGELFF.

The chain carries TRBV29-1 and TRBJ2-7, with a weak D call TRBD1 (6 bases). This CDR3 has 12 amino acids. V gave up 6 bases and J gave up 7 bases, with 16 bases separating them. Germline CDR1 SQVTM, CDR2 ANQGSEA. CDR3 DNA: TGCAGCGTACAGGGCCTGTTGTGGGAGCAGTACTTC. Translation: CSVQGLLWEQYF.

This chain connects TRBV29-1 to TRBJ1-1, with D possibly matching TRBD1 (5 bases). The CDR3 is 12 residues long. Germline V gene data show CDR1 as SQVTM and CDR2 as ANQGSEA. Trimming took 4 bases from V and 1 from J, leaving 7 bases between them. CDR3 sequence reads: CSVAGQNTEAFF. In DNA, the CDR3 is TGCAGCGTTGCAGGGCAGAACACTGAAGCTTTCTTT.

The CDR3 sequence is CASSRLGREDLNEQFF. The CDR3 DNA is TGTGCCAGCAGCCGTTTAGGGCGGGAGGACCTTAATGAGCAGTTCTTC. The J gene is TRBJ2-1, the V gene TRBV11-1, with 8 bases identical to TRBD2. CDR1 and CDR2 (germline): SGHAT, FQDESV (reference sequence). J gave up 7 bases and V 5 bases, and 13 bases lay outside the gene matches. The CDR3 is made up of 16 amino acids.

The chain joins TRBV5-1 to TRBJ2-7; D remains unclear. Trimming removed 5 bases from V and 4 bases from J, with 13 bases in between. The CDR3 is 13 amino acids. Germline V CDR1 and CDR2: SGHRS, YFSETQ. CDR3 loop: CASRVTETYEQYF. As DNA, the CDR3 is TGCGCCAGCAGGGTTACCGAGACATACGAGCAGTACTTC.

The sample holds one count of this clone. The chain combines TRBV9 with TRBJ1-2, with D possibly matching TRBD1 (5 bases). This CDR3 has 14 amino acids. The V gene lost 4 bases and the J gene lost 3 bases, with 13 bases spanning the gap. The V gene's germline CDR1 is SGDLS and CDR2 YYNGEE. In nucleotides, the CDR3 is TGTGCCAGCAGCACCGCCGGGGACTACTATGGCTACACCTTC. As protein: CASSTAGDYYGYTF.

The rearrangement links TRBV28 to TRBJ2-7, with a possible D match to TRBD2 (5 bases). CDR3 length equals 14 residues. Germline CDR1 reads MDHEN; CDR2 reads SYDVKM. The V end lost 3 bases, the J end lost 7 bases, and 16 bases lay between the germline ends. CDR3 coding DNA: TGTGCCAGCAGTTTCTCTCCCGGGGTTGGGGAGCAGTACTTC. Encoded protein: CASSFSPGVGEQYF.

The chain uses TRBV6-1 and TRBJ2-5; tentatively, D is TRBD2 (6 bases). Germline CDR1 and CDR2: MNHNS and SASEGT. The CDR3 consists of 12 residues. V was trimmed by 4 bases and J by 5 bases, leaving 8 bases between them. CDR3 sequence (DNA): TGTGCCAGCAGTGGCGGGGTGGAGACCCAGTACTTC. Protein: CASSGGVETQYF.